The 28 T cell receptor beta chains in this list originate from one sample, sequenced in a study of blood T cells in healthy people across ages. Combining a sample-barcoded 5' primer with a J-beta primer mix, a second PCR ran for roughly 6 to 11 cycles. TCRdb used MiXCR to reprocess the 5' RACE reads, holding one entry per CDR3 protein. The top ten hold 15% of the sample, which has about 650,000 distinct CDR3 sequences, approximately 31% seen once. Sample: blood. The receptors shown here come from a woman over 75 in good health.

This clonotype was counted ten times or more. The chain has TRBV7-2 and TRBJ2-3; 13 bases align to TRBD2. The ends lost 5 bases at V and 3 bases at J; junction bases unmatched: 8. The germline CDR1 and CDR2 sequences are SGHTA and FQGNSA. The CDR3 has 17 residues. The CDR3 region has the DNA TGTGCCAGCAGCCCGCTACTAGCGGGGGGGCGTACAGATACGCAGTATTTT. Its translation: CASSPLLAGGRTDTQYF.

This clonotype was seen at least ten times. The chain is built from TRBV12-3 or TRBV12-4 and TRBJ1-6; D is uncertain. Between the trimmed V and J ends, which lost 6 bases and 8 bases, there was a span of 14 bases. CDR3 length: 14 residues. This CDR3 is CASRSSVGHSPLHF. As DNA, the CDR3 is TGTGCCAGCAGGTCGTCGGTTGGCCATTCACCCCTCCACTTT.

This clonotype was detected ten times or more. The chain combines TRBV7-7 with TRBJ2-1; TRBD1 aligns across 8 bases. After removal of 4 bases from V and 4 bases from J, the junction contained 9 bases not matched to a gene. This CDR3 contains 16 residues. Germline CDR1 SSHAT, CDR2 FNYEAQ (reference sequence). CDR3 sequence: CASSSEQGARYNEQFF. CDR3 in DNA: TGTGCCAGCAGCTCTGAGCAGGGGGCTAGATACAATGAGCAGTTCTTC. Together with reference TRBV7-7 and TRBJ2-1, the CDR3 gives the full variable domain: GAGVSQSPRYKVTKRGQDVTLRCDPISSHATLYWYQQALGQGPEFLTYFNYEAQPDKSGLPSDRFSAERPEGSISTLTIQRTEQRDSAMYRCASSSEQGARYNEQFFGPGTRLTVL.

In regard to this clonotype: Possible read error: a much larger clone is one base away. The chain uses TRBV7-3 and TRBJ2-5, with D tentatively TRBD1 (5 bases). The V gene's germline CDR1 is SGHTA and CDR2 FQGTGA. Trimming took 0 bases from V and 9 from J, leaving 17 bases between them. The CDR3 sequence is 15 residues long. The CDR3 loop is CASSLTSEAEGAQYF. CDR3 DNA: TGTGCCAGCAGCTTAACGTCCGAGGCCGAAGGGGCCCAGTACTTC.

On this clonotype: One base away lies a much larger clone, so this may be a sequencing read error. The chain links TRBV5-1 to TRBJ2-5; tentative D call: TRBD2 (6 bases). The V and J ends lost 2 bases and 0 bases respectively, with 14 bases between them. Germline CDR1 reads SGHRS; CDR2 reads YFSETQ. The CDR3 totals 16 residues. The CDR3: CASSFGGAGNQETQYF. The CDR3 nucleotides are TGCGCCAGCAGCTTCGGCGGGGCGGGGAACCAAGAGACCCAGTACTTC.

The rearrangement uses TRBV18 and TRBJ1-2; perhaps TRBD1 as D (5 bases). Germline V gene lookup returns CDR1 KGHSH and CDR2 LQKENI. Between the trimmed V and J ends, which lost 3 bases and 0 bases, there was a span of 8 bases. The CDR3 is 14 residues long. The CDR3 loop reads CASSPDRSNYGYTF. DNA for the CDR3: TGTGCCAGCTCACCCGACAGATCTAACTATGGCTACACCTTC.

Of note for this clonotype: A read error may be the cause here, since a much bigger clone is one base away. The chain employs TRBV3-1 and TRBJ1-1; 7 bases agree with TRBD1. Trimming cost V 1 base and J 1 base; bases outside gene matches: 0. The CDR3 length is 14 residues. The germline V gene has CDR1 LGHDT and CDR2 YNNKEL (reference sequence). In DNA, the CDR3 is TGTGCCAGCAGCCAAGGGGACAGGAACACTGAAGCTTTCTTT. Translated: CASSQGDRNTEAFF. The full variable domain, its missing parts supplied by reference TRBV3-1 and TRBJ1-1, is DTAVSQTPKYLVTQMGNDKSIKCEQNLGHDTMYWYKQDSKKFLKIMFSYNNKELIINETVPNRFSPKSPDKAHLNLHINSLELGDSAVYFCASSQGDRNTEAFFGQGTRLTVV.

This rearrangement joins TRBV4-3 to TRBJ2-1; D perhaps matches TRBD1 (6 bases). The CDR3 sequence is 15 residues long. Between the trimmed V and J ends, which lost 0 bases and 4 bases, there was a span of 10 bases. The V gene's germline CDR1 is LGHNA and CDR2 YSLEER. The CDR3 sequence: CASSQDLRGYNEQFF. CDR3 bases: TGCGCCAGCAGCCAAGATTTGAGGGGGTACAATGAGCAGTTCTTC.

The chain links TRBV20-1 to TRBJ2-7; TRBD1 matches 9 bases. The junction had 9 bases not matched to a gene; V was cut back by 3 bases and J by 6 bases. CDR1 is DFQATT and CDR2 is SNEGSKA in the germline V gene (reference sequence). The CDR3 is 14 residues long. The CDR3 nucleotides are TGCAGTGCTAGGGGGGGACAGGGTCTTCGCGAGCAGTACGTC. This codes for CSARGGQGLREQYV.

The chain combines TRBV7-2 with TRBJ1-2; TRBD1 might be the D (5 bases). CDR3 size: 13 residues. V was pared by 5 bases and J by 13 bases, with 20 bases between. Germline V lookup: CDR1 SGHTA, CDR2 FQGNSA. Here the CDR3 DNA reads TGTGCCAGCAGCCCACGGGCAGTAGGGGCTCCCACCTTC. This gives the protein CASSPRAVGAPTF.

A word on this clonotype: A read error may be the cause here, since a much bigger clone is one base away. V and J are TRBV6-1 and TRBJ2-6; 7 nucleotides agree with TRBD1. CDR1 is MNHNS, CDR2 SASEGT, per germline. V dropped 6 bases and J dropped 0; count of bases not matched to a gene: 8. The CDR3 runs to 17 residues. The DNA of the CDR3 is TGTGCCAGCAGCCAGGGGGAAGCCCTCTCTGGGGCCAACGTCCTGACTTTC. Translating it yields CASSQGEALSGANVLTF.

V and J are TRBV7-2 and TRBJ1-2, with 7 bases matching TRBD1. V trimming: 3 bases; J trimming: 9 bases; junction bases outside the gene matches: 7. The CDR3 runs 13 residues. Germline V gene sequence: CDR1 SGHTA, CDR2 FQGNSA. The CDR3 coding sequence is TGTGCCAGCAGCTTGTCCAGGGGGTATAGCTACACCTTC. As protein: CASSLSRGYSYTF.

This sequence joins TRBV7-2 and TRBJ1-5; 8 bases are shared with TRBD1. Germline assignment: CDR1 SGHTA and CDR2 FQGNSA. Trimming at V came to 5 bases and at J to 6 bases, leaving 9 bases not matched to a gene. The CDR3 length is 15 residues. CDR3 in DNA: TGTGCCAGCAGCCAAGCCCGGACAGGGACTCAGCCCCAGCATTTT. This sequence encodes CASSQARTGTQPQHF.

This clonotype was observed many times. V usage is TRBV20-1 and J usage is TRBJ2-3; TRBD2 matches at 14 bases. The V and J ends lost 5 bases and 3 bases, in that order; junction bases with no gene match: 7. The CDR3 is 16 amino acids. CDR1 and CDR2 from the germline V gene are DFQATT and SNEGSKA (reference sequence). CDR3 DNA: TGCAGTGCTTTTCGGACTAGCGGGGGGAATACAGATACGCAGTATTTT. It is translated as CSAFRTSGGNTDTQYF.

In its sample, this clonotype was seen a few times. This chain uses TRBV20-1 with TRBJ1-2, with unresolved D. V lost 7 bases to trimming and J lost 0 bases, with 9 bases between them. The CDR3 consists of 12 residues. CDR1 is DFQATT and CDR2 is SNEGSKA in the germline V gene (reference sequence). Written as DNA, the CDR3 is TGCAGTGGAAAAGTGTCTAACTATGGCTACACCTTC. Protein: CSGKVSNYGYTF.

This clonotype came up many times. This rearrangement joins TRBV28 to TRBJ1-5; 9 nucleotides agree with TRBD1. Germline CDR1 reads MDHEN; CDR2 reads SYDVKM. With 4 bases clipped from V and 4 bases from J, the junction kept 5 bases outside the gene matches. This CDR3 region has 15 residues. CDR3 region: CASSSTGGGNQPQHF. DNA of the CDR3: TGTGCCAGCAGTTCCACAGGGGGCGGGAATCAGCCCCAGCATTTT.

This clonotype occurred a few times. The chain combines TRBV20-1 with TRBJ1-5; possible D gene TRBD1, 6 bases. CDR1 DFQATT and CDR2 SNEGSKA come from the germline V gene (reference sequence). V was shortened by 6 bases and J by 6 bases, with 18 bases between the two germline ends. The CDR3 loop spans 14 amino acids. The CDR3 sequence: CSAGRRGGGQPQHF. CDR3 DNA sequence: TGCAGTGCGGGGCGTAGGGGGGGCGGTCAGCCCCAGCATTTT.

A note on this clonotype: One base away lies a much larger clone, so this may be a sequencing read error. This rearrangement joins TRBV27 to TRBJ1-6, with 7 positions matching TRBD1. In germline, CDR1 is MNHEY, CDR2 SMNVEV (reference sequence). The CDR3 runs 16 residues. In DNA, the CDR3 is TGTGCCAGCAGTCCTCAAGGGACAGCCTATAATTCACCCCCCCACTTT. Translating gives CASSPQGTAYNSPPHF.

This clonotype was seen just once. The V call is TRBV5-1, the J call TRBJ2-5; TRBD1 is a possible D gene (5 bases). This CDR3 contains 15 residues. Between the trimmed V and J ends, which lost 0 bases and 3 bases, there was a span of 12 bases. Germline V gives CDR1 SGHRS, CDR2 YFSETQ. Here the CDR3 reads CASSLGQLREETQYF. The CDR3 coding sequence is TGCGCCAGCAGCTTGGGACAGCTACGAGAAGAGACCCAGTACTTC.

The V call is TRBV7-2, the J call TRBJ1-2; weak D call: TRBD1 (5 bases). V was cut by 5 bases and J by 8 bases, with 12 bases left in between. Looked up from germline, CDR1 is SGHTA and CDR2 is FQGNSA. The length of the CDR3 is 12 residues. The CDR3 is CASSATGGGYTF. CDR3 coding DNA: TGTGCCAGCAGCGCCACAGGCGGGGGCTACACCTTC. The complete variable domain, with remaining parts taken from reference TRBV7-2 and TRBJ1-2, reads GAGVSQSPSNKVTEKGKDVELRCDPISGHTALYWYRQSLGQGLEFLIYFQGNSAPDKSGLPSDRFSAERTGGSVSTLTIQRTQQEDSAVYLCASSATGGGYTFGSGTRLTVV.

A word on this clonotype: Possible read error: a much larger clone is one base away. The V call is TRBV5-1, the J call TRBJ2-5; TRBD2 might be the D (7 bases). The end of the DNA is better explained by TRBJ2-7, so the J call may be wrong. This CDR3 comprises 15 residues. Germline CDR1 and CDR2: SGHRS and YFSETQ. CDR3 sequence reads: CASSPGGGSICEQYF. The CDR3 DNA reads TGCGCCAGCAGTCCTGGCGGGGGCTCAATCTGCGAGCAGTACTTC.

This clonotype was found many times. The V and J genes are TRBV4-1 and TRBJ2-5; TRBD1 aligns across 9 bases. Losses at the gene ends were 4 bases for V and 3 bases for J; bases not matched to a gene: 6. CDR3 length: 15 residues. Germline CDR1 is MGHRA and CDR2 is YSYEKL. The CDR3 coding sequence is TGCGCCAGCAGCCTGTCGGGGACAGGGAAAGAGACCCAGTACTTC. It encodes CASSLSGTGKETQYF.

V usage is TRBV30 and J usage is TRBJ1-5, with D unclear. Trimming stripped 4 bases from V and 8 bases from J, with 21 bases between. The germline CDR1 and CDR2 sequences are GTSNPN and SVGIG (reference sequence). The CDR3 has 15 residues. CDR3: CAWKSPVTPREPQHF. In DNA form, the CDR3 reads TGTGCCTGGAAGAGCCCCGTGACACCCCGAGAGCCCCAGCATTTT.

The V gene is TRBV20-1, the J gene TRBJ2-5; 13 nucleotides line up with TRBD2. Germline CDR1 and CDR2: DFQATT and SNEGSKA (reference sequence). The junction had 12 bases not matched to a gene; V was cut back by 6 bases and J by 11 bases. The CDR3 spans 14 residues. The CDR3 DNA reads as TGCAGTGCGAGAACTAGCGGGGGGGCTTGGGAGCAGTACTTC. Encoded protein: CSARTSGGAWEQYF.

The sample holds a few counts of this clonotype. A much larger clone sits a single nucleotide away, making a read error possible. The V gene is TRBV7-2, the J gene TRBJ2-6; TRBD1 matches 9 bases. The germline V gene encodes CDR1 SGHTA and CDR2 FQGNSA. The length of the CDR3 is 17 residues. CDR3 amino acids: CASSLGTGYTGADVLTF. The CDR3 nucleotides are TGTGCCAGCAGCCTTGGGACAGGGTATACTGGGGCCGACGTCCTGACTTTC.

The sample holds a few counts of this clonotype. The rearrangement uses TRBV12-3 or TRBV12-4 and TRBJ1-1; 10 nucleotides match TRBD1. The CDR3 length is 14 residues. Trimming removed 2 bases from V and 9 bases from J; junction bases left unmatched: 6. The chain's CDR3 is CASSLRGDRGKAFF. CDR3 DNA sequence: TGTGCCAGCAGTTTAAGAGGGGACAGGGGAAAAGCTTTCTTT.

This clonotype was counted ten times or more. The rearrangement links TRBV30 to TRBJ2-6, with D possibly TRBD1 on 6 matching bases. Germline V lookup: CDR1 GTSNPN, CDR2 SVGIG (reference sequence). V shed 7 bases and J shed 0 bases, with 13 bases lying between them. The CDR3 covers 15 residues. The CDR3 is CAYQRGTSGANVLTF. CDR3 in DNA: TGTGCCTACCAAAGGGGGACCTCTGGGGCCAACGTCCTGACTTTC.

As for this clonotype: This may stem from a read error, because a much larger clone lies one nucleotide away. The rearrangement links TRBV12-3 or TRBV12-4 to TRBJ1-6, with D unresolved. The length of the CDR3 is 15 residues. Trimming removed 5 bases from V and 3 bases from J, with 11 bases in between. The DNA for the CDR3 is TGTGCCAGCAGTCAGGCAGAGAGCTATAATTCACCCCTCCACTTT. Protein product: CASSQAESYNSPLHF.